The rows below give T cell receptor beta chains drawn from one sample of a study of control samples from healthy donors and cancer patients. TCRdb keeps only in-frame clones here, not all; method: immunoSEQ multiplex PCR. Of 150,000 to 180,000 clones listed, approximately 93% are singletons. Sequenced material: blood. The receptors were gathered from a middle-aged man in good health. The CDR3 runs from the conserved cysteine through the conserved F or W. The order of the fields is D gene, J gene, clone size, V gene, CDR3 protein, CDR3 DNA. A D gene is named only where the DNA matches it firmly. Clone size, where shown, is once, few, many, or a class for clones that have expanded.

D gene: NA
J gene: TRBJ1-1
clone size: NA
V gene: TRBV14
CDR3 protein: CASSPPGGASTEAFF
CDR3 DNA: TGTGCCAGCAGCCCACCGGGGGGGGCGAGCACTGAAGCTTTCTTT

D gene: NA
J gene: TRBJ1-1
clone size: once
V gene: TRBV2
CDR3 protein: CASSQHLNTEAFF
CDR3 DNA: TGTGCCAGCAGTCAACATTTGAACACTGAAGCTTTCTTT

D gene: NA
J gene: TRBJ2-7
clone size: once
V gene: TRBV11-2
CDR3 protein: CASSLDRPYEQYF
CDR3 DNA: TGTGCCAGCAGCTTAGATCGACCCTACGAGCAGTACTTC

D gene: TRBD1
J gene: TRBJ2-7
clone size: once
V gene: TRBV28
CDR3 protein: CAANRGYEQYF
CDR3 DNA: TGTGCCGCAAACAGGGGTTACGAGCAGTACTTC

D gene: TRBD1
J gene: TRBJ2-1
clone size: NA
V gene: TRBV6-4
CDR3 protein: CASSDSDRVNEQFF
CDR3 DNA: TGTGCCAGCAGTGATTCCGACAGGGTGAATGAGCAGTTCTTC

D gene: TRBD1
J gene: TRBJ1-5
clone size: NA
V gene: TRBV27
CDR3 protein: CASSSQQGRSGNQPQHF
CDR3 DNA: TGTGCCAGCAGTTCCCAACAGGGGAGGTCGGGCAATCAGCCCCAGCATTTT

D gene: NA
J gene: TRBJ1-1
clone size: NA
V gene: TRBV27
CDR3 protein: CASSRKTGSTEAFF
CDR3 DNA: TGTGCCAGCAGTCGCAAAACAGGGAGCACTGAAGCTTTCTTT

D gene: NA
J gene: TRBJ1-1
clone size: NA
V gene: TRBV29-1
CDR3 protein: CSVDQGYTSAEAFF
CDR3 DNA: TGCAGCGTTGACCAGGGGTATACGTCCGCTGAAGCTTTCTTT

D gene: TRBD2
J gene: TRBJ2-1
clone size: NA
V gene: TRBV7-9
CDR3 protein: CASSLVGSGGNEQFF
CDR3 DNA: TGTGCCAGCAGCTTAGTCGGTAGCGGGGGGAATGAGCAGTTCTTC

D gene: NA
J gene: TRBJ1-3
clone size: NA
V gene: TRBV27
CDR3 protein: CASSLSRQPGNTIYF
CDR3 DNA: TGTGCCAGCAGTTTATCGCGGCAGCCAGGGAACACCATATATTTT

D gene: NA
J gene: TRBJ1-1
clone size: NA
V gene: TRBV7-6
CDR3 protein: CASSLGEGGIAEAFF
CDR3 DNA: TGTGCCAGCAGCTTAGGTGAGGGTGGGATTGCTGAAGCTTTCTTT

D gene: TRBD2
J gene: TRBJ2-5
clone size: NA
V gene: TRBV10-2
CDR3 protein: CASRTQGVLAGVRETQYF
CDR3 DNA: TGCGCCAGCAGGACACAGGGGGTCCTAGCGGGAGTACGGGAGACCCAGTACTTC

D gene: NA
J gene: TRBJ2-7
clone size: once
V gene: TRBV6-6
CDR3 protein: CASSSGGALYEQYF
CDR3 DNA: TGTGCCAGCAGCTCCGGCGGGGCGCTCTACGAGCAGTACTTC

D gene: NA
J gene: TRBJ1-1
clone size: NA
V gene: TRBV19
CDR3 protein: CASSIGGRAEAFF
CDR3 DNA: TGTGCCAGTAGTATCGGGGGTAGGGCTGAAGCTTTCTTT

D gene: NA
J gene: TRBJ1-2
clone size: once
V gene: TRBV6-2/TRBV6-3
CDR3 protein: CASSRTGPYGYTF
CDR3 DNA: TGTGCCAGCAGTCGGACTGGGCCTTATGGCTACACCTTC

D gene: TRBD2
J gene: TRBJ2-2
clone size: NA
V gene: TRBV27
CDR3 protein: CASSLGTTFGELFF
CDR3 DNA: TGTGCCAGCAGTCTCGGGACTACCTTCGGGGAGCTGTTTTTT

D gene: NA
J gene: TRBJ2-2
clone size: NA
V gene: TRBV29-1
CDR3 protein: CSVGPRVGTGELFF
CDR3 DNA: TGCAGCGTTGGGCCAAGGGTGGGCACCGGGGAGCTGTTTTTT

D gene: NA
J gene: TRBJ2-2
clone size: NA
V gene: TRBV19
CDR3 protein: CASSVTGPGELFF
CDR3 DNA: TGTGCCAGTAGTGTTACAGGGCCCGGGGAGCTGTTTTTT

D gene: TRBD1
J gene: TRBJ2-3
clone size: NA
V gene: TRBV5-1
CDR3 protein: CASSSQGARTDTQYF
CDR3 DNA: TGCGCCAGCAGCTCACAGGGGGCAAGGACAGATACGCAGTATTTT

D gene: NA
J gene: TRBJ1-5
clone size: few
V gene: TRBV6-5
CDR3 protein: CASRIGMGNQPQHF
CDR3 DNA: TGTGCCAGCAGGATAGGGATGGGCAATCAGCCCCAGCATTTT

D gene: NA
J gene: TRBJ2-3
clone size: NA
V gene: TRBV6-2/TRBV6-3
CDR3 protein: CASSYGRTTDTQYF
CDR3 DNA: TGTGCCAGCAGTTACGGGCGGACCACAGATACGCAGTATTTT

D gene: NA
J gene: TRBJ2-1
clone size: NA
V gene: TRBV5-1
CDR3 protein: CASSLESHPGHEQFF
CDR3 DNA: TGCGCCAGCAGCTTGGAGTCCCATCCTGGCCATGAGCAGTTCTTC

D gene: NA
J gene: TRBJ2-7
clone size: once
V gene: TRBV2
CDR3 protein: CASSLSYEQYF
CDR3 DNA: TGTGCCAGCAGCCTCTCCTACGAGCAGTACTTC

D gene: NA
J gene: TRBJ1-4
clone size: NA
V gene: TRBV7-9
CDR3 protein: CASSPPGHSNEKLFF
CDR3 DNA: TGTGCCAGCAGCCCTCCGGGACACAGTAATGAAAAACTGTTTTTT

D gene: TRBD2
J gene: TRBJ2-5
clone size: NA
V gene: TRBV7-2
CDR3 protein: CASSLRTSGSYQETQYF
CDR3 DNA: TGTGCCAGCAGCTTGCGGACTAGCGGGAGCTATCAAGAGACCCAGTACTTC

D gene: NA
J gene: TRBJ2-7
clone size: NA
V gene: TRBV9
CDR3 protein: CASSVSSGSYEQYF
CDR3 DNA: TGTGCCAGCAGCGTAAGTAGCGGCTCCTACGAGCAGTACTTC

D gene: TRBD1
J gene: TRBJ2-4
clone size: NA
V gene: TRBV7-2
CDR3 protein: CASSRRDSKNIQYF
CDR3 DNA: TGTGCCAGCAGCCGCCGGGACAGTAAAAACATTCAGTACTTC

D gene: NA
J gene: TRBJ1-3
clone size: once
V gene: TRBV30
CDR3 protein: CAWSGGQPGNTIYF
CDR3 DNA: TGTGCCTGGAGTGGGGGGCAGCCTGGAAACACCATATATTTT

D gene: TRBD2
J gene: TRBJ2-7
clone size: NA
V gene: TRBV6-5
CDR3 protein: CASSRTSGSKQYF
CDR3 DNA: TGTGCCAGCAGCCGGACTAGCGGGAGCAAGCAGTACTTC

D gene: NA
J gene: TRBJ1-1
clone size: NA
V gene: TRBV12-3/TRBV12-4
CDR3 protein: CASSPQQNTEAFF
CDR3 DNA: TGTGCCAGCAGTCCGCAGCAGAACACTGAAGCTTTCTTT

D gene: TRBD1
J gene: TRBJ1-1
clone size: NA
V gene: TRBV5-1
CDR3 protein: CASSLEGQGVDEAFF
CDR3 DNA: TGCGCCAGCAGCTTGGAGGGACAGGGGGTGGATGAAGCTTTCTTT

D gene: TRBD2
J gene: TRBJ2-7
clone size: NA
V gene: TRBV9
CDR3 protein: CASSPRSSGTSYEQYF
CDR3 DNA: TGTGCCAGCAGCCCACGTTCAAGCGGGACTTCCTACGAGCAGTACTTC

D gene: NA
J gene: TRBJ1-1
clone size: NA
V gene: TRBV6-6
CDR3 protein: CASSYSDSTEAFF
CDR3 DNA: TGTGCCAGCAGTTACTCCGACAGCACTGAAGCTTTCTTT

D gene: NA
J gene: TRBJ1-5
clone size: NA
V gene: TRBV28
CDR3 protein: CASIKEGGNQPQHF
CDR3 DNA: TGTGCCAGCATCAAGGAGGGTGGCAATCAGCCCCAGCATTTT

D gene: NA
J gene: TRBJ2-3
clone size: NA
V gene: TRBV28
CDR3 protein: CASSLSRDSTDTQYF
CDR3 DNA: TGTGCCAGCAGTTTATCCAGGGACAGCACAGATACGCAGTATTTT

D gene: NA
J gene: TRBJ2-7
clone size: once
V gene: TRBV4-1
CDR3 protein: CASSQGLAYEQYF
CDR3 DNA: TGCGCCAGCAGCCAAGGACTAGCCTACGAGCAGTACTTC

D gene: NA
J gene: TRBJ1-5
clone size: NA
V gene: TRBV7-8
CDR3 protein: CASSLERISNQPQHF
CDR3 DNA: TGTGCCAGCAGCTTAGAAAGAATAAGCAATCAGCCCCAGCATTTT

D gene: TRBD1
J gene: TRBJ2-5
clone size: once
V gene: TRBV11-2
CDR3 protein: CASSFLYQGEETQYF
CDR3 DNA: TGTGCCAGCAGCTTCCTCTACCAGGGGGAAGAGACCCAGTACTTC

D gene: NA
J gene: TRBJ1-4
clone size: NA
V gene: TRBV5-1
CDR3 protein: CASGPSGDGNEKLFF
CDR3 DNA: TGCGCCAGCGGCCCCTCCGGGGACGGCAATGAAAAACTGTTTTTT

D gene: TRBD1
J gene: TRBJ2-4
clone size: NA
V gene: TRBV2
CDR3 protein: CASSAPGGDGGTKNIQYF
CDR3 DNA: TGTGCCAGCAGTGCCCCAGGGGGCGATGGGGGGACCAAAAACATTCAGTACTTC

D gene: NA
J gene: TRBJ2-7
clone size: NA
V gene: TRBV29-1
CDR3 protein: CSVESPEGPGLYEQYF
CDR3 DNA: TGCAGCGTTGAATCACCGGAGGGGCCAGGGCTATACGAGCAGTACTTC

D gene: NA
J gene: TRBJ2-7
clone size: NA
V gene: TRBV5-1
CDR3 protein: CASSSGGPLGNEQYF
CDR3 DNA: TGCGCCAGCAGCTCGGGGGGCCCCCTGGGGAACGAGCAGTACTTC

D gene: NA
J gene: TRBJ1-1
clone size: NA
V gene: TRBV7-9
CDR3 protein: CASSLAGRASAEAFF
CDR3 DNA: TGTGCCAGCAGCTTAGCGGGCCGAGCCTCGGCTGAAGCTTTCTTT

D gene: NA
J gene: TRBJ2-2
clone size: NA
V gene: TRBV5-4
CDR3 protein: CASSRGQGNTGELFF
CDR3 DNA: TGTGCCAGCAGTCGGGGGCAGGGGAACACCGGGGAGCTGTTTTTT

D gene: NA
J gene: TRBJ1-4
clone size: NA
V gene: TRBV21-1
CDR3 protein: CASSNSIPGQGGEKLFF
CDR3 DNA: TGTGCCAGCAGCAATTCAATCCCCGGACAGGGTGGTGAAAAACTGTTTTTT

D gene: NA
J gene: TRBJ2-2
clone size: NA
V gene: TRBV9
CDR3 protein: CASSRVFSTGELFF
CDR3 DNA: TGTGCCAGCAGCCGGGTCTTTTCCACCGGGGAGCTGTTTTTT

D gene: NA
J gene: TRBJ1-1
clone size: NA
V gene: TRBV14
CDR3 protein: CASSQRQGRTEAFF
CDR3 DNA: TGTGCCAGCAGCCAGAGGCAAGGGAGGACTGAAGCTTTCTTT

D gene: NA
J gene: TRBJ2-1
clone size: NA
V gene: TRBV5-4
CDR3 protein: CASSLLAGTYNEQFF
CDR3 DNA: TGTGCCAGCAGCTTGTTGGCGGGTACCTACAATGAGCAGTTCTTC

D gene: NA
J gene: TRBJ2-1
clone size: NA
V gene: TRBV5-1
CDR3 protein: CASSLVGDPYNEQFF
CDR3 DNA: TGCGCCAGCAGCTTGGTGGGGGACCCCTACAATGAGCAGTTCTTC

D gene: TRBD2
J gene: TRBJ2-3
clone size: NA
V gene: TRBV15
CDR3 protein: CATSRDPGVAGWRDTQYF
CDR3 DNA: TGTGCCACCAGCAGAGACCCCGGAGTAGCGGGGTGGAGGGATACGCAGTATTTT

D gene: TRBD2
J gene: TRBJ2-4
clone size: once
V gene: TRBV19
CDR3 protein: CASSYPAGGFKNIQYF
CDR3 DNA: TGTGCCAGTAGTTACCCAGCGGGAGGGTTCAAAAACATTCAGTACTTC

D gene: NA
J gene: TRBJ1-2
clone size: NA
V gene: TRBV28
CDR3 protein: CASLKYPGNLYGYTF
CDR3 DNA: TGTGCCAGCTTAAAATATCCCGGGAATCTCTATGGCTACACCTTC

D gene: TRBD1
J gene: TRBJ2-5
clone size: NA
V gene: TRBV28
CDR3 protein: CASSSTGEETQYF
CDR3 DNA: TGTGCCAGCAGTTCGACAGGGGAAGAGACCCAGTACTTC